A selection of T cell receptor beta chains follows, all from one sample in a study of blood T cell repertoires in COVID-19. Repertoires were generated with immunoSEQ multiplex PCR, while TCRdb's copy carries only in-frame clones and drops some. The table includes 90,000 to 120,000 clones, 80% to 90% detected once. The sequencing sample was made of PBMCs or T cells enriched from blood (not recorded which). The source of these receptors is a woman aged 50 to 60 who had recovered from COVID-19. CDR3s leave out the opening cysteine and the closing phenylalanine or tryptophan. The D gene is left open where the match is weak.

cdr3_length	v_call	d_call	j_call	cdr3_aa
14	TRBV7-8	NA	TRBJ2-2	ASSQRKLSSTGELF
12	TRBV28	TRBD1	TRBJ1-1	ASSLDRVGTEAF
11	TRBV27	NA	TRBJ2-3	ASRYRSTDTQY
14	TRBV28	NA	TRBJ2-3	ASSLTGPGRTDTQY
13	TRBV3-1/TRBV3-2	TRBD2	TRBJ2-5	ASSQGLAGQETQY
12	TRBV4-1	NA	TRBJ2-7	ASSREHSSYEQY
13	TRBV7-3	TRBD1	TRBJ2-1	ASSSGQLSYNEQF
17	TRBV29-1	NA	TRBJ2-3	SGRGLRVQGSPSTDTQY
14	TRBV7-6	NA	TRBJ2-3	ASSLRTSTGTDTQY
17	TRBV10-3	NA	TRBJ2-6	AISESTGTWGSGANVLT
15	TRBV4-1	TRBD1	TRBJ2-2	ASSQVGTGVDTGELF
14	TRBV2	TRBD2	TRBJ2-1	ASRISLAGGPHEQF
14	TRBV5-1	NA	TRBJ2-5	ASSLAGIDLGETQY
11	TRBV6-5	NA	TRBJ1-3	AIDSVSGNTIY
13	TRBV6-5	NA	TRBJ1-2	ASSLEIAGGYGYT
13	TRBV5-6	NA	TRBJ1-4	ASSFGGEWNEKLF
15	TRBV5-1	NA	TRBJ2-5	ASSLGGGGGGLKTQY
14	TRBV25-1	NA	TRBJ1-4	ASSRYSGHLNEKLF
12	TRBV6-2/TRBV6-3	TRBD1	TRBJ1-2	ASSGTGNKYGYT
13	TRBV7-3	TRBD1	TRBJ2-3	ASSLRQGGADTQY
13	TRBV3-1/TRBV3-2	NA	TRBJ1-4	ASSQDSRTDEKLF
14	TRBV9	TRBD2	TRBJ2-1	ASSGLAGEGYNEQF
15	TRBV28	TRBD2	TRBJ2-1	ASSRPPGLAVYNEQF
11	TRBV7-9	TRBD2	TRBJ2-1	ASTTGTSGEQF
14	TRBV5-1	TRBD1	TRBJ2-1	ASSPDGRGPYNEQF
12	TRBV15	TRBD1	TRBJ2-1	ATSRKTQGNEQF
12	TRBV3-1/TRBV3-2	NA	TRBJ1-1	ASSRSSRNTEAF
16	TRBV5-1	TRBD1	TRBJ2-3	ASSPTLNRGRVTDTQY
13	TRBV18	TRBD1	TRBJ2-3	ASSQLQGSTDTQY
10	TRBV18	NA	TRBJ1-4	ASSERTEKLF
14	TRBV3-1/TRBV3-2	TRBD2	TRBJ2-3	ASSPLAGYLTDTQY
14	TRBV9	TRBD2	TRBJ2-3	ASSVEASGRTDTQY
13	TRBV7-2	NA	TRBJ1-6	ASSPRTPNNSPLH
13	TRBV24-1	TRBD1	TRBJ2-5	ATSDPGTGAGTQY
13	TRBV6-5	NA	TRBJ1-1	ASSPSDSMNTEAF
14	TRBV10-3	TRBD1	TRBJ1-4	AISEGQTGADEKLF
12	TRBV5-1	TRBD1	TRBJ2-1	ASNDREAYNEQF
13	TRBV28	TRBD1	TRBJ1-5	ASSPAGTGDQPQH
12	TRBV2	NA	TRBJ1-1	ASNSQSVVTEAF
14	TRBV5-8	TRBD1	TRBJ1-5	ASSLWQGALNQPQH
14	TRBV3-1/TRBV3-2	TRBD2	TRBJ2-3	ASSPAAGGGTDTQY
12	TRBV24-1	TRBD1	TRBJ2-2	ATSLQGASGELF